The next 3 T cell receptor beta chains were all read from a single sample in a study of beta chain features in type 1 diabetes. What these receptors recognize is not known. Every bit of the isolated RNA underwent reverse transcription, so sequencing read expressed TCRB transcripts. Profiling relied on immunoSEQ multiplex PCR, and the TCRdb table lists in-frame clones only, not all of them. The table has roughly 50,000 clones, 40% to 60% seen once. Whole-study findings and limits: All four CD4+ subsets of Type 1 diabetes patients contained TCRB CDR3s that were moderately but significantly shorter.

The sequencing input was Tregs from blood. The origin of the receptors is a woman in her thirties or forties with type 1 diabetes.

In DNA form, the CDR3 reads TGTGCCAGCAGACGAGGGACAGTTAGCACTGAAGCTTTCTTT. Translation: CASRRGTVSTEAFF. This chain uses TRBV7-2 with TRBJ1-1; 7 bases agree with TRBD1. J gave up 4 bases and V 6 bases, and 8 bases lay outside the gene matches. Germline CDR1 reads SGHTA; CDR2 reads FQGNSA. CDR3 length: 14 residues. Looking up the rest from reference TRBV7-2 and TRBJ1-1 gives the full variable domain: GAGVSQSPSNKVTEKGKDVELRCDPISGHTALYWYRQSLGQGLEFLIYFQGNSAPDKSGLPSDRFSAERTGGSVSTLTIQRTQQEDSAVYLCASRRGTVSTEAFFGQGTRLTVV.

In its sample, this clone was seen a few times. The CDR3 coding sequence is TGTGCCAGCAGTTTCGACTCTTTGGGGGCCTTTAATGAGCAGTTCTTC. Translated, it gives CASSFDSLGAFNEQFF. This chain uses TRBV28 with TRBJ2-1; tentatively, D is TRBD1 (6 bases). CDR1 is MDHEN, CDR2 SYDVKM, per germline. Trimming shortened V by 3 bases and J by 7 bases, and 19 bases separated the two germline ends. CDR3 length: 16 amino acids.

The chain links TRBV18 to TRBJ1-2; D is possibly TRBD1 (5 bases). Looked up from germline, CDR1 is KGHSH and CDR2 is LQKENI. V lost 6 bases and J 5 bases, leaving 16 bases between the germline ends. The CDR3 is 14 residues long. This CDR3 is CASSPGGREYGYTF. The CDR3 DNA reads TGTGCCAGCTCGCCCGGGGGGAGAGAATATGGCTACACCTTC.